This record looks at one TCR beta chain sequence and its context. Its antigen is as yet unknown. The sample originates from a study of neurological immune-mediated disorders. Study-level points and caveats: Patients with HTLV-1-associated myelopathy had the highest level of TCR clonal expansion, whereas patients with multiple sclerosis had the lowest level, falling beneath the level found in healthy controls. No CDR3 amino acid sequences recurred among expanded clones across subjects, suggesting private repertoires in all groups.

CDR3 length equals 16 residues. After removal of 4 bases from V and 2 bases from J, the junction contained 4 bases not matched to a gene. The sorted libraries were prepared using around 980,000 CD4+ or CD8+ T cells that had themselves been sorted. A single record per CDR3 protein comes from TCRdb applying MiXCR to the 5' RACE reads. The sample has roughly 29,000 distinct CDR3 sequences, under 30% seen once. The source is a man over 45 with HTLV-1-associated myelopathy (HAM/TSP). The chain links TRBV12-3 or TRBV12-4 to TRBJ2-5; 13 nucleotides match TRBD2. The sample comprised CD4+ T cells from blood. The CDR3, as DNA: TGTGCCAGCAGTTCCTTACTAGCGGGAGGGCAAGAGACCCAGTACTTC. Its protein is CASSSLLAGGQETQYF.